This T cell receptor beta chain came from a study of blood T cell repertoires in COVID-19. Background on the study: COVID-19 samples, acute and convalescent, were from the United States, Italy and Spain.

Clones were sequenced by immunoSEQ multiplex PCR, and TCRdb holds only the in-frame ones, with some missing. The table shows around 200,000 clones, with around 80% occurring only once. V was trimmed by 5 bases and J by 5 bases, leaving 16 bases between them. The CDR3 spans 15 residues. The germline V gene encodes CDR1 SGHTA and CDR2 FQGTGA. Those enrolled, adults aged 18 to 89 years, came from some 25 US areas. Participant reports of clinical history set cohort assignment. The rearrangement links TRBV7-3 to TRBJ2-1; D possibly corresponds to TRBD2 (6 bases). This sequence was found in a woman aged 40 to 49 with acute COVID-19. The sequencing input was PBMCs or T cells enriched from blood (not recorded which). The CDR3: CASSKDGGGDNEQFF. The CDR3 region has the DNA TGTGCCAGCAGCAAAGACGGTGGAGGGGACAATGAGCAGTTCTTC.